This T cell receptor (beta chain) was found in a study of shared clonotypes between healthy human individuals. Assay: immunoSEQ multiplex PCR; the TCRdb copy retains only in-frame clones and omits some. In the table there are around 700,000 clones, around 78% of which are singletons. Germline V gene data show CDR1 as SQVTM and CDR2 as ANQGSEA. V was clipped by 7 bases and J by 1 base; unmatched bases: 3. CDR3 length equals 12 residues. Study-wide points: Against clonotypes common to all four donors, non-shared ones had lower generation probabilities. Sampling was confined to blood; repertoires within tissues likely differ.

Concerning this clone itself: Its cognate antigen is unknown. The same CDR3 also results from other DNA sequences found in this sample.

Specimen: memory CD4+ T cells sorted from blood. Subset specified: CD45RA-negative fraction. The sequence was obtained from a woman between 25 and 40 years old in good health. V is TRBV29-1 and J is TRBJ2-5, with 7 bases lining up with TRBD1. Here the CDR3 reads CSARTGQETQYF. The CDR3 nucleotides read TGCAGCGCAAGGACAGGCCAAGAGACCCAGTACTTC.